The present entry profiles one TCR beta chain with its context. The antigen remains undetermined. Germline CDR1 reads SGHRS; CDR2 reads YFSETQ. CDR3 length equals 14 residues. Trimming took 4 bases from V and 4 from J, leaving 14 bases between them. These data are taken from a study of OX40 agonist ivuxolimab in advanced cancers. Study-level results: Researchers report that CD8+ T cells had, on average, more expanded clones than CD4+.

Generated by immunoSEQ multiplex PCR, the TCRdb table keeps only in-frame clones and is missing some. The table lists 90,000 to 100,000 clones, 87% of them singletons. Sequenced material: CD4+ or CD8+ T cells sorted from blood, taken in a trial of the OX40 agonist ivuxolimab. The genes are TRBV5-1 and TRBJ1-1; no clear D gene. The receptor's source is an adult with an advanced solid tumor such as melanoma, head and neck, liver or kidney cancer. The CDR3 loop reads CASSVDPGGTEAFF. In DNA, the CDR3 is TGCGCCAGCAGCGTCGATCCGGGAGGCACTGAAGCTTTCTTT.